The entry below describes one TCR beta chain. What it binds is not known. Here immunoSEQ multiplex PCR was the method, and the copy in TCRdb shows in-frame clones only, minus some. The sample records roughly 71,000 clones, about 87% being singletons. The entry originates in a study of OX40 agonist ivuxolimab in advanced cancers. Study conclusions and caveats: Among the lowest peripheral clonal expansion occurred in 0.1-3.0 mg/kg partial responders. In general, CD8+ T cells held more expanded clones than CD4+ did, on average. By week 6 at 0.1 to 3.0 mg/kg, blood CD4+ and CD8+ T cells had expanded clonally.

The sample here was CD4+ or CD8+ T cells sorted from blood, taken in a trial of the OX40 agonist ivuxolimab. The clonotype was recovered from an adult with an advanced solid tumor such as melanoma, head and neck, liver or kidney cancer.

The CDR3 reads CAREISPDDTQYF. The CDR3, as DNA: TGTGCCCGGGAAATAAGTCCCGATGATACGCAGTATTTT. The chain links TRBV6-1 to TRBJ2-3; perhaps TRBD2 as D (5 bases). Germline CDR1 MNHNS, CDR2 SASEGT. Trimming took off 11 bases at V and 6 bases at J, with 18 bases between the two ends. The CDR3 sequence is 13 residues long.